This T cell receptor (beta chain) comes out of a study of blood T cell repertoires in COVID-19. About the research overall: Sources were T cells, B-cell-depleted T cells, or PBMCs; the material itself was cDNA or gDNA.

Trimming at V came to 3 bases and at J to 1 base, leaving 4 bases not matched to a gene. Germline V gene sequence: CDR1 LGHDT, CDR2 YNNKEL (reference sequence). CDR3 length: 16 amino acids. Authors' data handling: Reference gene primer amplification yielded estimated nucleated cell counts. Profiled with immunoSEQ multiplex PCR; TCRdb holds only in-frame clones, not every one. V, J and clone size were drawn from that table, and D and trimming were deduced from the DNA. The sample carries about 250,000 clones, about 73% recorded once. This clone was seen just once. Sequencing used peripheral blood. The receptor's source is a woman over 75 with acute or convalescent COVID-19. The gene calls are TRBV3-1 (or the pseudogene TRBV3-2) and TRBJ2-1; the match to TRBD1 covers 9 bases. The CDR3 DNA sequence: TGTGCCAGCAGCCATCGGGACAGGGTGTCCTACAATGAGCAGTTCTTC. Encoded protein: CASSHRDRVSYNEQFF.